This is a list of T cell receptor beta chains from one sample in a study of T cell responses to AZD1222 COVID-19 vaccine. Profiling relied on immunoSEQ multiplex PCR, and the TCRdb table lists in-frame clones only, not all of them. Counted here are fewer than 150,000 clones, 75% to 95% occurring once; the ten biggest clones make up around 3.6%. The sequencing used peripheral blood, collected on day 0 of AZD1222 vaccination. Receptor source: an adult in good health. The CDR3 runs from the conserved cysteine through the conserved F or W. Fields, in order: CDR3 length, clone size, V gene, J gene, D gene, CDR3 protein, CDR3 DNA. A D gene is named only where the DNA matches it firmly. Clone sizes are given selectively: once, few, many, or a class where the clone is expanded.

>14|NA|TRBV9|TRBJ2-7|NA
CASSERTASYEQYF
TGTGCCAGCAGCGAGAGGACCGCGTCCTACGAGCAGTACTTC
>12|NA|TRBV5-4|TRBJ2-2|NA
CASRSVTGELFF
TGTGCCAGCAGGAGTGTGACCGGGGAGCTGTTTTTT
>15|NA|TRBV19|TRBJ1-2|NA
CASSSDTKFNYGYTF
TGTGCCAGTAGTTCGGACACAAAGTTCAACTATGGCTACACCTTC
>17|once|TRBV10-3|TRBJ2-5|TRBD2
CAISETLAGGYQETQYF
TGTGCCATCAGTGAGACCCTAGCGGGGGGGTACCAAGAGACCCAGTACTTC
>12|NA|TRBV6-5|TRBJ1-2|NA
CASENANYGYTF
TGTGCCAGCGAAAACGCTAACTATGGCTACACCTTC
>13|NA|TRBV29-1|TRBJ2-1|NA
CSVARGNYNEQFF
TGCAGCGTTGCCCGGGGAAACTACAATGAGCAGTTCTTC
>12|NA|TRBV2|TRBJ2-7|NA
CASSGLPYEQYF
TGTGCCAGCAGTGGTCTACCCTACGAGCAGTACTTC
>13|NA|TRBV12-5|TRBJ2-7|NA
CASGSGTDYEQYF
TGTGCTAGTGGTTCCGGGACGGATTATGAGCAGTACTTC
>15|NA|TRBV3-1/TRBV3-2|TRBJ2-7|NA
CASSQDPGLTYEQYF
TGTGCCAGCAGCCAAGATCCAGGCCTAACCTACGAGCAGTACTTC
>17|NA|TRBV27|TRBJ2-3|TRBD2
CASSSRLAGDRTDTQYF
TGTGCCAGCAGCTCTCGACTAGCGGGAGATCGCACAGATACGCAGTATTTT
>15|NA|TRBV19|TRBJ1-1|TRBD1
CASSAWTGKNTEAFF
TGTGCCAGTAGTGCATGGACAGGCAAGAACACTGAAGCTTTCTTT
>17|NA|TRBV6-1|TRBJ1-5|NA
CASSATRRKRSDQPQHF
TGTGCCAGCAGTGCTACGCGTAGGAAAAGGTCCGATCAGCCCCAGCATTTT
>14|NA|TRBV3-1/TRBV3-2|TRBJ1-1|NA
CASSQDSRNTEAFF
TGTGCCAGCAGCCAAGATTCCAGGAACACTGAAGCTTTCTTT
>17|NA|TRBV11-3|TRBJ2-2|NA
CASSSMDRWAPTGELFF
TGTGCCAGCAGCTCTATGGACCGTTGGGCACCGACCGGGGAGCTGTTTTTT
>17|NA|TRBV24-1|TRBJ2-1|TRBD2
CATSDRSGTSGYNEQFF
TGTGCCACCAGTGACCGGTCCGGGACTAGCGGATACAATGAGCAGTTCTTC
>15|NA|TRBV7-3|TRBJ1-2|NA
CASSLRAAGAGGYTF
TGTGCCAGCAGCTTAAGGGCCGCAGGGGCTGGGGGCTACACCTTC
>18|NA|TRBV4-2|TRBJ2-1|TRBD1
CASSQVQTGTGGRGEQFF
TGTGCCAGCAGCCAAGTTCAAACCGGGACAGGGGGCCGCGGTGAGCAGTTCTTC
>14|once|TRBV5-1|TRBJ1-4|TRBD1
CASSPRQGYEKLFF
TGCGCCAGCAGCCCCCGACAGGGGTATGAAAAACTGTTTTTT
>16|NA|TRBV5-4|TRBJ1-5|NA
CASSLGGTVSNQPQHF
TGTGCCAGCAGCCTGGGGGGAACCGTTAGCAATCAGCCCCAGCATTTT
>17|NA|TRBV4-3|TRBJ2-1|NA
CASSQDPRGVSYNEQFF
TGCGCCAGCAGCCAAGACCCCCGCGGGGTATCCTACAATGAGCAGTTCTTC
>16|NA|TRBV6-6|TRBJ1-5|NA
CASSYVGGQSNQPQHF
TGTGCCAGCAGTTACGTCGGAGGCCAGAGCAATCAGCCCCAGCATTTT
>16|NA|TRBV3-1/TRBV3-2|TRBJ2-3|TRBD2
CASSQTSGGASDTQYF
TGTGCCAGCAGCCAAACTAGCGGGGGGGCAAGCGATACGCAGTATTTT
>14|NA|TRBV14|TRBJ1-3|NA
CASSQDFRGNTIYF
TGTGCCAGCAGCCAAGATTTTCGGGGAAACACCATATATTTT
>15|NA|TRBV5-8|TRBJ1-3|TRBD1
CASSARGQGGNTIYF
TGTGCCAGCAGCGCCAGAGGACAGGGAGGAAACACCATATATTTT
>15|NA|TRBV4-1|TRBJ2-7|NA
CASSQDSVVPYEQYF
TGCGCCAGCAGCCAAGATAGTGTGGTTCCCTACGAGCAGTACTTC
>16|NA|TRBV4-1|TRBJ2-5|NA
CASSQSTQGPQETQYF
TGCGCCAGCAGCCAGTCAACCCAGGGGCCACAAGAGACCCAGTACTTC
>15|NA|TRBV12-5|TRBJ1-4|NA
CASGPPSPRDEKLFF
TGTGCTAGTGGTCCCCCCTCTCCCAGGGACGAAAAACTGTTTTTT
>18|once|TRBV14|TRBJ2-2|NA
CASSQGPGTGPNTGELFF
TGTGCCAGCAGCCAAGGGCCGGGGACGGGACCTAACACCGGGGAGCTGTTTTTT
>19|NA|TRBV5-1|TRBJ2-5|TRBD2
CASSLAGPGLASTEETQYF
TGCGCCAGCAGCTTGGCGGGACCGGGACTAGCGTCGACAGAGGAGACCCAGTACTTC
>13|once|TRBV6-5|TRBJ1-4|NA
CASSYVSAGKLFF
TGTGCCAGCAGTTACGTATCGGCGGGAAAACTGTTTTTT
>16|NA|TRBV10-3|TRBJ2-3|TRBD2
CAISESAGGVTDTQYF
TGTGCCATCAGTGAGTCTGCGGGAGGAGTCACAGATACGCAGTATTTT
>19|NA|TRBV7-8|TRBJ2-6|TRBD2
CASSRRLAGGPSGANVLTF
TGTGCCAGCAGCCGCCGACTAGCGGGAGGGCCCTCTGGGGCCAACGTCCTGACTTTC
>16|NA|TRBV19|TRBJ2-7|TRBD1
CASSLTTGGFAYEQYF
TGTGCCAGTAGCCTTACGACAGGGGGATTTGCCTACGAGCAGTACTTC
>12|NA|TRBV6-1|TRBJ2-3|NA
CASSEVVDTQYF
TGTGCCAGCAGTGAAGTGGTAGATACGCAGTATTTT
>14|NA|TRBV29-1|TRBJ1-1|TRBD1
CSVVDRGPGTEAFF
TGCAGCGTGGTTGACAGGGGGCCAGGGACTGAAGCTTTCTTT
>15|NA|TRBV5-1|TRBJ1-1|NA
CASSLFQGTNTEAFF
TGCGCCAGCAGCTTGTTTCAGGGAACGAACACTGAAGCTTTCTTT
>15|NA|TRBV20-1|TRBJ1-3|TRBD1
CSASGGQDSGNTIYF
TGCAGTGCTAGTGGGGGACAGGACTCTGGAAACACCATATATTTT
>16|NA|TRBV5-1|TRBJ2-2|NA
CASSKDRQRDTGELFF
TGCGCCAGCAGTAAGGACCGCCAGAGGGACACCGGGGAGCTGTTTTTT
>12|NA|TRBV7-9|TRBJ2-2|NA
CASSPNTGELFF
TGTGCCAGCAGCCCGAACACCGGGGAGCTGTTTTTT
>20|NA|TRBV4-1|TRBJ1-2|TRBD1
CASSQSGPDRLRYFDYGYTF
TGCGCCAGCAGCCAAAGTGGCCCGGACAGGTTGCGGTACTTTGACTATGGCTACACCTTC
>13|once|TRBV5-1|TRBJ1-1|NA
CASSSGENTEAFF
TGCGCCAGCAGCTCTGGAGAGAACACTGAAGCTTTCTTT
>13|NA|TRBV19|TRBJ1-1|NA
CASKGGTNTEAFF
TGTGCCAGTAAGGGGGGGACCAACACTGAAGCTTTCTTT
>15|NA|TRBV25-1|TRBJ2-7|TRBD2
CASRRGGGLVNEQYF
TGTGCCAGCCGCCGGGGAGGGGGACTAGTCAACGAGCAGTACTTC
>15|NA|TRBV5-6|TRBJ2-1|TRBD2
CASSLIEREYNEQFF
TGTGCCAGCAGCTTGATTGAGCGGGAGTACAATGAGCAGTTCTTC
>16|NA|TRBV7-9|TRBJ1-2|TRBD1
CASSQDATGLGYGYTF
TGTGCCAGCAGTCAAGACGCGACAGGGTTGGGGTATGGCTACACCTTC
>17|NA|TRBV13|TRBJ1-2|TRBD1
CASSLGTGTGPLDGYTF
TGTGCCAGCAGCTTAGGAACCGGGACAGGGCCCCTTGACGGCTACACCTTC
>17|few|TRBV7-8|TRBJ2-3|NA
CASSPTGVGGVFPTQYF
TGTGCCAGCAGCCCGACGGGGGTCGGTGGGGTCTTCCCGACGCAGTATTTT
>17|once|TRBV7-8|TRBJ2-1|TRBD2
CASRVAGPPPTRNEQFF
TGTGCCAGCAGAGTAGCGGGACCGCCACCTACTCGGAATGAGCAGTTCTTC
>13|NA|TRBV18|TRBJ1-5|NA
CASSPKNNQPQHF
TGTGCCAGCTCACCGAAGAACAATCAGCCCCAGCATTTT